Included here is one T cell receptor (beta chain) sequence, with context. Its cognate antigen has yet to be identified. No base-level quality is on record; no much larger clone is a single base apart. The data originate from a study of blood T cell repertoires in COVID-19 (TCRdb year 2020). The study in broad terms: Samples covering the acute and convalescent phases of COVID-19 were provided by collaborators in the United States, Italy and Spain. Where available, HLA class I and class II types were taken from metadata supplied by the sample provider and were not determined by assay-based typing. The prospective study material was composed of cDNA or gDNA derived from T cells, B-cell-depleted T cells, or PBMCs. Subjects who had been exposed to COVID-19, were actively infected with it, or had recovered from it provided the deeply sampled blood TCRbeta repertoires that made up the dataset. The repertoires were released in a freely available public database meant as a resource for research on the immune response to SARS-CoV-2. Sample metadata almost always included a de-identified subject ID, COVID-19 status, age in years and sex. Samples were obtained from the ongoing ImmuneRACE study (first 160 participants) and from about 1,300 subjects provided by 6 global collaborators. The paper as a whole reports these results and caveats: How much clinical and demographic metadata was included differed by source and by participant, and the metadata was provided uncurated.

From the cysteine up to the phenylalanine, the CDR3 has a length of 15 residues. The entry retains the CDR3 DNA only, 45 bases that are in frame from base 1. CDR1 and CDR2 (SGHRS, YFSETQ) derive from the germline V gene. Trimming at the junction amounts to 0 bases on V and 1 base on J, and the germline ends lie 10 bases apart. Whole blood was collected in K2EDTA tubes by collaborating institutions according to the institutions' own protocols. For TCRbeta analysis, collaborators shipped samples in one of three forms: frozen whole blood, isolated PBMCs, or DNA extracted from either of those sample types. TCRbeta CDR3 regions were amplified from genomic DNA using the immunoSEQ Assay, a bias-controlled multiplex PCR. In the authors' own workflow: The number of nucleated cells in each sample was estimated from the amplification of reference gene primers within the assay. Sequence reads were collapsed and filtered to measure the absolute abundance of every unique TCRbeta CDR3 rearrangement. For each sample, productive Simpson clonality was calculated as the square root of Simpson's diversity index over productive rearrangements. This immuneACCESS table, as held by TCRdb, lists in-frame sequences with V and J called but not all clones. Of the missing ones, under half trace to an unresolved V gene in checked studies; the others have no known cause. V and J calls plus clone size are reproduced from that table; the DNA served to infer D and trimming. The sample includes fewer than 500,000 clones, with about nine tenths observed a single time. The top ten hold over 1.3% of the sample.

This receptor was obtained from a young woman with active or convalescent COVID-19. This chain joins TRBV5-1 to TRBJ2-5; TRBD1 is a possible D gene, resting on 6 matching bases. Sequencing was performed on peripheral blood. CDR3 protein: CASSLAQGTQETQYF. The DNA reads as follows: TGCGCCAGCAGCTTGGCACAGGGAACCCAAGAGACCCAGTACTTC.